The entry that follows covers one T cell receptor (beta chain) sequence. The data are from a study of blood T cell repertoires in COVID-19. In the study's own analysis: Amplifying reference gene primers gave estimates of nucleated cell counts. Assay: immunoSEQ multiplex PCR; the TCRdb copy retains only in-frame clones and omits some. That table supplies the V and J calls and clone size; D and trimming were determined from the DNA. The table lists 440,000 or so clones, approximately 91% of them singletons. The CDR3 is 15 residues long. Germline V gene data show CDR1 as MNHNS and CDR2 as SASEGT. The junction had 6 bases not matched to a gene; V was cut back by 3 bases and J by 4 bases.

This receptor was identified in a middle-aged woman with COVID-19, enrolled during active disease. The rearrangement joins TRBV6-1 to TRBJ2-1; 7 nucleotides agree with TRBD2. The sequenced material came from peripheral blood. This chain's CDR3 is CASSEVGGVYNEQFF. The CDR3 coding sequence is TGTGCCAGCAGTGAGGTGGGGGGGGTTTACAATGAGCAGTTCTTC.